This TCR beta chain was identified during a study of blood T cell repertoires in COVID-19. Study information: COVID-19 samples from acute and convalescent phases originated in the United States, Italy and Spain. The cDNA or gDNA used as material had been derived from T cells, B-cell-depleted T cells, or PBMCs.

Some clones are missing from TCRdb's copy, which holds only in-frame ones; the method was immunoSEQ multiplex PCR. The data show approximately 260,000 clones, over 80% seen once. The germline gives CDR1 SGDLS, CDR2 YYNGEE. V lost 4 bases, J lost 0 bases, and 16 bases lay in between. CDR3 length: 16 residues. The rearrangement uses TRBV9 and TRBJ1-1; D is perhaps TRBD1 (6 bases). Source material: peripheral blood. The TCR sequence derives from a woman aged 40 to 50 with acute or convalescent COVID-19. Written as DNA, the CDR3 is TGTGCCAGCAGCCCGTTGGGAGGGGGAGTGAACACTGAAGCTTTCTTT. This encodes CASSPLGGGVNTEAFF.